This section outlines one TCR beta chain sequence together with its context. The data derive from a study of OX40 agonist ivuxolimab in advanced cancers. Clones were sequenced by immunoSEQ multiplex PCR, and TCRdb holds only the in-frame ones, with some missing. The sample contains roughly 62,000 clones, approximately 90% of which appear only once. There are 12 residues in the CDR3. V was clipped by 6 bases and J by 7 bases, with 10 bases between them. CDR1 and CDR2 (germline): SNHLY, FYNNEI. Sequenced here: CD4+ or CD8+ T cells sorted from blood, sampled in a trial of the OX40 agonist ivuxolimab. The TCR originated in an adult with an advanced solid tumor such as melanoma, head and neck, liver or kidney cancer. V usage is TRBV2 and J usage is TRBJ1-5; no firm D call. The CDR3 sequence: CASSLGGQPQHF. The CDR3 nucleotides are TGTGCCAGCAGCCTTGGTGGCCAGCCCCAGCATTTT. Full variable domain (remainder filled in from reference TRBV2 and TRBJ1-5): EPEVTQTPSHQVTQMGQEVILRCVPISNHLYFYWYRQILGQKVEFLVSFYNNEISEKSEIFDDQFSVERPDGSNFTLKIRSTKLEDSAMYFCASSLGGQPQHFGDGTRLSIL.